The 14 T cell receptor beta chains presented below share a single source sample, sequenced in a study of PD-L1 blockade in urothelial cancer. As to time point: pretreatment peripheral blood. Here immunoSEQ multiplex PCR was the method, and the copy in TCRdb shows in-frame clones only, minus some. The sample contains roughly 95,000 clones, about nine tenths of which appear only once. Sequencing used PBMCs, obtained around atezolizumab (anti-PD-L1) treatment. These receptors were collected from a man in his sixties with urothelial cancer.

This rearrangement joins TRBV7-6 to TRBJ2-2, with 7 positions matching TRBD1. Per the germline V gene, CDR1 is SGHVS and CDR2 is FNYEAQ. This CDR3 spans 16 amino acids. V was pared by 0 bases and J by 7 bases, with 8 bases of the junction left unmatched. The DNA for the CDR3 is TGTGCCAGCAGCTTAGCGGTACAGGGGAGAGGCGGGGAGCTGTTTTTT. Encoded protein: CASSLAVQGRGGELFF.

The chain recombines TRBV4-3 with TRBJ1-2; TRBD1 is a possible D gene (5 bases). Trimming removed 0 bases at V and 6 bases at J, with 11 bases between. The CDR3 spans 14 residues. The germline V gene has CDR1 LGHNA and CDR2 YSLEER. The CDR3, as DNA: TGCGCCAGCAGCCAAGAGTCGCGGGGCCATGGCTACACCTTC. Residues: CASSQESRGHGYTF.

The rearrangement links TRBV6-1 to TRBJ1-5; weak D call: TRBD1 (5 bases). The CDR3 consists of 14 residues. Trimming cost V 5 bases and J 4 bases, with 12 bases left between them. Germline values: CDR1 MNHNS, CDR2 SASEGT. Written as DNA, the CDR3 is TGTGCCAGCAGTAGGGGTGGGGGGAATCAGCCCCAGCATTTT. Translation gives CASSRGGGNQPQHF.

The V call is TRBV29-1, the J call TRBJ2-1, with a possible D match to TRBD2 (6 bases). The CDR3 spans 12 residues. The germline V and J ends were trimmed by 7 bases and 8 bases, with 15 bases remaining between them. From germline, CDR1 is SQVTM and CDR2 ANQGSEA. As DNA, the CDR3 is TGCAGCGCCGGGCTAGCGAAAGATGAGCAGTTCTTC. Its translation is CSAGLAKDEQFF.

The V call is TRBV6-1, the J call TRBJ1-2; D unclear. Trimming stripped 1 base from V and 2 bases from J, with 14 bases between. The CDR3 is 16 residues long. Per germline, CDR1 MNHNS and CDR2 SASEGT. The CDR3 sequence: CASSEVHGELNYGYTF. In DNA form, the CDR3 reads TGTGCCAGCAGTGAAGTTCATGGGGAGCTCAACTATGGCTACACCTTC.

The chain joins TRBV5-6 to TRBJ2-7; 7 bases line up with TRBD1. J gave up 5 bases and V 4 bases, and 12 bases lay outside the gene matches. CDR1 and CDR2 (germline): SGHDT, YYEEEE. CDR3 length equals 15 residues. CDR3: CASSRAGDRVNEQYF. DNA of the CDR3: TGTGCCAGCAGCCGGGCCGGAGACAGGGTAAACGAGCAGTACTTC.

This rearrangement joins TRBV6-5 to TRBJ1-4; the match to TRBD1 covers 7 bases. Germline V gene lookup returns CDR1 MNHEY and CDR2 SVGAGI. With V trimmed by 7 bases and J by 8 bases, 7 bases remained unmatched. The length of the CDR3 is 13 residues. CDR3 protein: CASTRQGGEKLFF. CDR3 bases: TGTGCCAGCACCCGACAGGGTGGGGAAAAACTGTTTTTT.

V and J are TRBV9 and TRBJ2-7; 8 nucleotides agree with TRBD2. The CDR3 consists of 15 residues. Germline CDR1 SGDLS, CDR2 YYNGEE. J gave up 4 bases and V 4 bases, and 10 bases lay outside the gene matches. CDR3 sequence: CASSSPREGKYEQYF. CDR3 sequence (DNA): TGTGCCAGCAGCTCCCCCCGGGAGGGTAAGTACGAGCAGTACTTC.

The genes are TRBV19 and TRBJ2-2; 8 bases fit TRBD2. Germline assignment: CDR1 LNHDA and CDR2 SQIVND (reference sequence). The V segment lost 9 bases and the J segment 3 bases; nucleotides outside the gene matches: 12. CDR3 size: 16 residues. This CDR3 is CASRASGPADTGELFF. Written as DNA, the CDR3 is TGTGCCAGCCGAGCTAGCGGGCCCGCGGACACCGGGGAGCTGTTTTTT.

The chain carries TRBV9 and TRBJ2-2, with D unresolved. CDR3 size: 17 residues. Germline-derived CDR1 and CDR2 are SGDLS and YYNGEE. The V end lost 0 bases, the J end lost 4 bases, and 16 bases lay between the germline ends. This CDR3 reads CASSVAGTIALTGELFF. CDR3 sequence (DNA): TGTGCCAGCAGCGTAGCGGGTACAATCGCTCTCACCGGGGAGCTGTTTTTT.

The chain has TRBV4-3 and TRBJ2-5, with 8 bases identical to TRBD1. This CDR3 spans 14 amino acids. Germline assignment: CDR1 LGHNA and CDR2 YSLEER. Trimming removed 3 bases from V and 2 bases from J; junction bases left unmatched: 2. The CDR3 sequence is CASSQGQEQETQYF. The CDR3 coding sequence is TGCGCCAGCAGCCAGGGACAGGAACAAGAGACCCAGTACTTC.

The CDR3 loop is CASSLAASGGSTDTQYF. The DNA for the CDR3 is TGTGCCAGCAGCTTAGCGGCTAGCGGGGGAAGCACAGATACGCAGTATTTT. The chain links TRBV7-9 to TRBJ2-3; TRBD2 aligns across 10 bases. The CDR3 spans 17 residues. V was clipped by 0 bases and J by 0 bases; unmatched bases: 3. CDR1 SEHNR and CDR2 FQNEAQ come from the germline V gene (reference sequence).

The V and J genes are TRBV7-2 and TRBJ1-2; no clear D. The CDR3 is 13 residues long. Germline V gene sequence: CDR1 SGHTA, CDR2 FQGNSA. The germline V and J ends were trimmed by 5 bases and 6 bases, with 13 bases remaining between them. The CDR3 DNA reads as TGTGCCAGCAGCCCGACGGAGATACATGGCTACACCTTC. Its translation is CASSPTEIHGYTF.

V usage is TRBV7-3 and J usage is TRBJ2-2; 16 nucleotides align to TRBD2. V was pared by 2 bases and J by 8 bases, with 8 bases of the junction left unmatched. CDR3 length: 18 amino acids. Germline CDR1 SGHTA, CDR2 FQGTGA. CDR3 loop: CASSLSPGTSGGAGELFF. CDR3 DNA sequence: TGTGCCAGCAGCTTATCCCCCGGGACTAGCGGGGGGGCTGGGGAGCTGTTTTTT.